This T cell receptor beta chain appears in the sequencing data of a study of beta chain features in type 1 diabetes. The isolated RNA, all of it, was reverse transcribed, so expressed TCRB transcripts were what got sequenced. The assay was immunoSEQ multiplex PCR, and TCRdb's table has in-frame clones only and misses some. The sample records 550,000 to 850,000 clones, roughly 12% being singletons. This clone was seen a handful of times. No antigen is known for it. Overall study findings and caveats: Within each of all four CD4+ subsets, Type 1 diabetes patients had TCRB CDR3s that were moderately but significantly shorter.

The CDR3 loop spans 13 amino acids. Germline V lookup: CDR1 SEHNR, CDR2 FQNEAQ (reference sequence). Trimming pared 5 bases from V and 3 bases from J, leaving 11 bases between. What was sequenced was naive CD4+ T cells from blood. This chain joins TRBV7-9 and TRBJ2-7; D is unclear. This receptor was taken from a man younger than 30 with type 1 diabetes. The CDR3 spells CASSLSLGYEQYF. The DNA for the CDR3 is TGTGCCAGCAGCCTATCCCTGGGCTACGAGCAGTACTTC.